The 18 T cell receptor beta chains below come from one sample, sequenced in a study of siplizumab effects on memory and regulatory T cells. This table comes from immunoSEQ multiplex PCR, and its TCRdb copy is limited to in-frame clones, with some not included. The sample consists of 95,000 to 100,000 clones, 80% to 95% of them appearing once. Sequencing used non-Treg CD4+ T cells sorted from blood. These receptors came from a human donor in good health.

CDR3 protein: CAWSRTSVSTDTQYF. CDR3 bases: TGTGCCTGGAGCCGGACTAGCGTGAGCACAGATACGCAGTATTTT. The genes are TRBV30 and TRBJ2-3, with 9 bases that match TRBD2. V was pared by 3 bases and J by 0 bases, with 4 bases of the junction left unmatched. This CDR3 has 15 residues. Germline CDR1 is GTSNPN and CDR2 is SVGIG (reference sequence).

The chain uses TRBV29-1 and TRBJ1-2; D is undetermined. Germline V gives CDR1 SQVTM, CDR2 ANQGSEA. The CDR3 has 13 amino acids. V was clipped by 4 bases and J by 2 bases, with 11 bases between them. The CDR3 region is CSVVYNANYGYTF. For the CDR3, the DNA is TGCAGCGTTGTTTACAACGCCAACTATGGCTACACCTTC. Variable domain in full (rest from reference TRBV29-1 and TRBJ1-2): SAVISQKPSRDICQRGTSLTIQCQVDSQVTMMFWYRQQPGQSLTLIATANQGSEATYESGFVIDKFPISRPNLTFSTLTVSNMSPEDSSIYLCSVVYNANYGYTFGSGTRLTVV.

In DNA form, the CDR3 reads TGCGCCAGCAGCTTGGCGACTAGCGGGAGTACCGGGGAGCTGTTTTTT. This sequence encodes CASSLATSGSTGELFF. The chain couples TRBV5-1 to TRBJ2-2, with 12 bases fitting TRBD2. The CDR3 has 16 residues. V dropped 0 bases and J dropped 5; count of bases not matched to a gene: 2. CDR1 is SGHRS and CDR2 is YFSETQ in the germline V gene. The full variable domain, rest sourced from reference TRBV5-1 and TRBJ2-2, is KAGVTQTPRYLIKTRGQQVTLSCSPISGHRSVSWYQQTPGQGLQFLFEYFSETQRNKGNFPGRFSGRQFSNSRSEMNVSTLELGDSALYLCASSLATSGSTGELFFGEGSRLTVL.

The chain combines TRBV20-1 with TRBJ2-3, with D unclear. Looked up from germline, CDR1 is DFQATT and CDR2 is SNEGSKA (reference sequence). This CDR3 region has 11 residues. V was shortened by 6 bases and J by 1 base, with 5 bases between the two germline ends. The CDR3 nucleotides are TGCAGTGCACCCCGCACAGATACGCAGTATTTT. Residues: CSAPRTDTQYF.

The chain is built from TRBV7-3 and TRBJ2-1; 7 bases fit TRBD1. J lost 9 bases, V lost 5 bases, and 13 bases had no gene match. Germline values: CDR1 SGHTA, CDR2 FQGTGA. The CDR3 sequence is 15 residues long. Here the CDR3 reads CASSRRVTGLSEQFF. CDR3 DNA: TGTGCCAGCAGCCGGCGGGTGACAGGGCTTAGTGAGCAGTTCTTC. The full variable domain, with the rest looked up from reference TRBV7-3 and TRBJ2-1, is GAGVSQTPSNKVTEKGKYVELRCDPISGHTALYWYRQSLGQGPEFLIYFQGTGAADDSGLPNDRFFAVRPEGSVSTLKIQRTERGDSAVYLCASSRRVTGLSEQFFGPGTRLTVL.

The chain carries TRBV6-5 and TRBJ2-3, with a weak D call TRBD1 (5 bases). This CDR3 comprises 15 residues. Trimming pared 3 bases from V and 2 bases from J, leaving 12 bases between. Looked up from germline, CDR1 is MNHEY and CDR2 is SVGAGI. The CDR3 loop is CASSYGRVNTDTQYF. DNA for the CDR3: TGTGCCAGCAGTTATGGCAGGGTGAACACAGATACGCAGTATTTT.

The rearrangement uses TRBV10-3 and TRBJ1-5, with no clear D. The germline V and J ends were trimmed by 3 bases and 4 bases, with 10 bases remaining between them. The germline V gene has CDR1 ENHRY and CDR2 SYGVKD. The CDR3 spans 14 residues. The CDR3 bases are TGTGCCATCAGTGATACCGGAGTTAATCAGCCCCAGCATTTT. This codes for CAISDTGVNQPQHF.

This clone was found a few times. The chain employs TRBV4-1 and TRBJ1-5, with TRBD1 matching over 9 bases. This CDR3 region has 16 residues. Trimming removed 1 base from V and 3 bases from J; junction bases left unmatched: 4. CDR1 and CDR2 (germline): MGHRA, YSYEKL. CDR3 in DNA: TGCGCCAGCAGCCAAGTGACAGGGGGAAACAATCAGCCCCAGCATTTT. As protein: CASSQVTGGNNQPQHF.

The chain joins TRBV18 to TRBJ2-4; weak D call: TRBD1 (5 bases). Trimming pared 6 bases from V and 9 bases from J, leaving 21 bases between. The CDR3 sequence is 15 residues long. Germline V gene data show CDR1 as KGHSH and CDR2 as LQKENI. CDR3 in DNA: TGTGCCAGCTCGCTGGGTCTCAGGGATACAGGCATTCAGTACTTC. Protein sequence: CASSLGLRDTGIQYF.

The V call is TRBV5-6, the J call TRBJ1-2; D might be TRBD1 (5 bases). This CDR3 spans 13 amino acids. With 6 bases removed from V and 4 bases from J, the gap between germline ends came to 13 bases. Germline V lookup: CDR1 SGHDT, CDR2 YYEEEE. CDR3 DNA: TGTGCCAGCAAATTGACAGACTTCTATGGCTACACCTTC. This codes for CASKLTDFYGYTF.

V usage is TRBV5-4 and J usage is TRBJ1-4; 9 nucleotides agree with TRBD1. CDR1 SGHNT and CDR2 YYREEE come from the germline V gene (reference sequence). The ends lost 0 bases at V and 8 bases at J; junction bases unmatched: 8. The CDR3 extends over 16 amino acids. The CDR3 sequence: CASSLDPGQGYEKLFF. The CDR3, as DNA: TGTGCCAGCAGCTTGGATCCGGGACAGGGCTACGAAAAACTGTTTTTT.

The chain links TRBV28 to TRBJ2-5, with D perhaps matching TRBD2 (5 bases). Germline CDR1 and CDR2: MDHEN and SYDVKM. There are 11 residues in the CDR3. Trimming cost V 8 bases and J 5 bases, with 9 bases left between them. The CDR3 sequence is CASGRRETQYF. CDR3 sequence (DNA): TGTGCCAGCGGTAGGAGGGAGACCCAGTACTTC.

This clone was seen just once. The V and J genes are TRBV6-1 and TRBJ2-3; TRBD1 aligns across 7 bases. CDR1 is MNHNS and CDR2 is SASEGT in the germline V gene. The ends lost 5 bases at V and 2 bases at J; junction bases unmatched: 7. CDR3 size: 15 residues. CDR3 sequence: CASSPRDRDTDTQYF. Written as DNA, the CDR3 is TGTGCCAGCAGTCCCCGGGACAGAGACACAGATACGCAGTATTTT.

The chain uses TRBV28 and TRBJ2-5, with TRBD1 identical over 8 bases. The CDR3 covers 12 residues. Germline V gives CDR1 MDHEN, CDR2 SYDVKM. J was trimmed by 11 bases and V by 8 bases; bases with no gene match: 10. CDR3 sequence (DNA): TGTGCCAGCTCGGACAGGGCTGAAGAGCAGTACTTC. Its protein is CASSDRAEEQYF.

V and J are TRBV11-2 and TRBJ2-1; D is unclear. The germline V gene has CDR1 SGHAT and CDR2 FQNNGV. The CDR3 is made up of 11 amino acids. Trimming took 1 base from V and 6 from J, leaving 1 base between them. CDR3 loop: CASSLANEQFF. The CDR3 region has the DNA TGTGCCAGCAGCTTAGCCAATGAGCAGTTCTTC.

The V gene is TRBV7-2, the J gene TRBJ2-1; TRBD2 matches 10 bases. The CDR3 covers 16 residues. Trimming at V came to 1 base and at J to 3 bases, leaving 3 bases not matched to a gene. Germline-derived CDR1 and CDR2 are SGHTA and FQGNSA. DNA of the CDR3: TGTGCCAGCAGCTTAGTATGGACTAGCGGCTACAATGAGCAGTTCTTC. It encodes CASSLVWTSGYNEQFF.

Only one count was recorded for this clone. V gene TRBV5-1 combines with J gene TRBJ2-5; 8 bases fit TRBD2. Germline V gene sequence: CDR1 SGHRS, CDR2 YFSETQ. The CDR3 runs to 14 residues. The V segment lost 0 bases and the J segment 7 bases; nucleotides outside the gene matches: 5. The CDR3 protein is CASSLAGGPVTQYF. The DNA for the CDR3 is TGCGCCAGCAGCTTGGCGGGAGGGCCAGTGACCCAGTACTTC.

This chain links TRBV7-6 with TRBJ2-7; 7 nucleotides line up with TRBD2. With 1 base clipped from V and 7 bases from J, the junction kept 13 bases outside the gene matches. Germline V gene lookup returns CDR1 SGHVS and CDR2 FNYEAQ. The CDR3 spans 16 residues. The DNA of the CDR3 is TGTGCCAGCAGCTTAGGGCGGGCGGGAGAGACCGGTGAGCAGTACTTC. Its translation is CASSLGRAGETGEQYF.